This record covers a single T cell receptor beta chain. Its specific antigen is unknown. Base qualities were left out, and no much larger clone turns up one base away. Separate from the roughly 650-subject first cohort, the validation cohort of 90 to 150 subjects was the group to which the donors belonged. Library preparation was by the immunoSEQ multiplex PCR assay. From the authors' description of their analysis: A statistical classification framework was built for diagnosing cytomegalovirus status from the catalog of TCR beta chain sequences. TCRdb re-hosts the immuneACCESS table, in-frame sequences only. Its copies lack some clones; in the studies checked, an unresolved V gene accounts for under half of them, and the cause for the rest is not known. V and J calls and clone size come straight from that table; D and trimming were deduced from the DNA. This sample holds around 250,000 clones; less than 95% were observed only once. The ten most abundant clones make up approximately 3% of the sample.

The sample belongs to a study of cytomegalovirus exposure and HLA in healthy donors (dated by TCRdb to 2015 to 2018). Regarding the complete study: A later analysis indicated that the roughly 130 validation repertoires were generated on the platform also employed for the approximately 690 repertoires of the first cohort. The study aimed to test whether signatures of past pathogen exposure could be identified by cataloging public T cell receptors. In addition to the first cohort of 500 to 850 subjects, a separate validation cohort of 120 different subjects was used. High-throughput TCR immunosequencing, statistical association of individual TCRs with disease status, and machine learning were combined to predict cytomegalovirus infection status. General study outcomes and caveats: It was suggested by the authors that the approach could potentially be generalized to other disease states and immunological phenotypes. The study listed 150 to 200 TCR beta chains as associated with cytomegalovirus. The classifier was reported to diagnose cytomegalovirus status with high specificity and sensitivity in both the original cohort and the validation cohort. Most TCR sequences were seen in very few donors, while some public TCRs were found in many individuals. Of the cluster scores, approximately 95% were above 0 in a later analysis, which found that TCRs clustered in the first cohort also tended to co-occur in the 95 to 150 validation repertoires. All 120 or so repertoires were used to score co-occurrence in the validation cohort in a later analysis, because that analysis had no HLA typing for the cohort. In vitro tests confirmed that a few of the cytomegalovirus-associated TCR beta chains recognize cytomegalovirus antigens.

V was cut back by 1 base and J by 1 base, leaving a gap of 10 bases between them. From the cysteine through the phenylalanine, the CDR3 covers 14 amino acids. Only the CDR3 region is kept as DNA, spanning 42 bases read in frame from base 1. According to the germline V gene (reference sequence), CDR1 reads GTSNPN and CDR2 reads SVGIG. The origin of this receptor is a woman aged 30 to 39 in good health and CMV-seronegative. The specimen was PBMCs. Recombination connected TRBV30 to TRBJ1-1; the D gene cannot be resolved reliably. This receptor has the CDR3 CAWSAHRANTEAFF. In nucleotide form, the sequence is TGTGCCTGGAGTGCCCACAGAGCGAACACTGAAGCTTTCTTT.